The 3 T cell receptor beta chains below all came from one sample that was sequenced in a study of cytomegalovirus exposure and HLA in healthy donors. PCR involved 60 Vbeta and 13 Jbeta primers. Sequencing used immunoSEQ multiplex PCR; TCRdb keeps in-frame clones, though not all of them. The sample holds some 180,000 clones, 65% to 90% seen once. What was sequenced was PBMCs. The receptors originated from a woman aged 45-60 years in good health and CMV-seronegative.

This clone was detected only a few times. Additional DNA sequences in this sample encode the identical CDR3. The chain has TRBV14 and TRBJ2-7; 9 nucleotides align to TRBD1. V shed 1 base, J shed 2 bases, and the junction held 3 bases outside the gene matches. The CDR3 is 15 residues long. Germline V CDR1 and CDR2: SGHDN, FVKESK. In nucleotides, the CDR3 is TGTGCCAGCAGCCAAGGGGGGACAGGGACCTACGAGCAGTACTTC. As protein: CASSQGGTGTYEQYF.

This chain connects TRBV19 to TRBJ1-6; 8 bases agree with TRBD1. V was pared by 4 bases and J by 5 bases, with 1 base of the junction left unmatched. CDR1 is LNHDA, CDR2 SQIVND, per germline (reference sequence). The CDR3 runs to 14 residues. As DNA, the CDR3 is TGTGCCAGTAGTACGACAGGGGATAATTCACCCCTCCACTTT. Protein sequence: CASSTTGDNSPLHF.

The chain links TRBV30 to TRBJ2-1; D call uncertain. V lost 3 bases and J 6 bases, leaving 9 bases between the germline ends. The CDR3 runs 12 residues. CDR1 is GTSNPN and CDR2 is SVGIG in the germline V gene (reference sequence). As DNA, the CDR3 is TGTGCCTGGAGGATCCAGTTCAATGAGCAGTTCTTC. Its translation is CAWRIQFNEQFF.